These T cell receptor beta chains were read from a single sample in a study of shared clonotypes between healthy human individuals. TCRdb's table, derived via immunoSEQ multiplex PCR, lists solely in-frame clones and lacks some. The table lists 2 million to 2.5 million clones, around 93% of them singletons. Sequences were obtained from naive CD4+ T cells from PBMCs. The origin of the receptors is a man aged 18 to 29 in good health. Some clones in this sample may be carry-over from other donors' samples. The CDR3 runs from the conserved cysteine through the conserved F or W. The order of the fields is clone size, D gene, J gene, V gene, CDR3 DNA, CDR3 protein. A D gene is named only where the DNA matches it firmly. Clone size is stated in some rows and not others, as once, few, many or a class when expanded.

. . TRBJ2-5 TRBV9 TGTGCCAGCAGCGTAGCCCCAGGGCCGGGGCAAGAGACCCAGTACTTC CASSVAPGPGQETQYF
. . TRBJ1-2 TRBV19 TGTGCCAGTAGTATAGCTCAGGGGATCTACACCTTC CASSIAQGIYTF
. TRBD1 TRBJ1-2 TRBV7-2 TGTGCCAGCAGCTTAAAGGGACAGACGAATTATGGCTACACCTTC CASSLKGQTNYGYTF
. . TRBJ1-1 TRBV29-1 TGCAGCGTTCGAGGTGGACCGCGAAAAGGAGTCACTGAAGCTTTCTTT CSVRGGPRKGVTEAFF
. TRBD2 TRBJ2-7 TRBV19 TGTGCCAGTAGTACGACTAGCGGATACGAGCAGTACTTC CASSTTSGYEQYF
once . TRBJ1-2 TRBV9 TGTGCCAGCAGCGTAGACGGCTATGGCTACACCTTC CASSVDGYGYTF
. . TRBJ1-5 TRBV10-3 TGTGCCATCAGTGATTGGGGCCATAGCAATCAGCCCCAGCATTTT CAISDWGHSNQPQHF
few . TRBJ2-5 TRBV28 TGTGCCAGCAGTTTATCGGGGACCCAAGAGACCCAGTACTTC CASSLSGTQETQYF
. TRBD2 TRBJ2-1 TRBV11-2 TGTGCCAGCAGCAAAAGTCAGGGTAGCGGGAGTTACAATGAGCAGTTCTTC CASSKSQGSGSYNEQFF
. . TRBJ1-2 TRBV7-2 TGTGCCAGCAGCTTGGACGGCACAACGACTTATGGCTACACCTTC CASSLDGTTTYGYTF